The 15 T cell receptor beta chains given below trace back to one sample, sequenced in a study of Ad26.COV2.S vaccination and SARS-CoV-2 variants. Method: immunoSEQ multiplex PCR; TCRdb's copy keeps in-frame clones and lacks some. The table shows 330,000 or so clones, with roughly nine tenths occurring only once. Treatment described: roughly 18 received Ad26.COV2.S at low or high dose, single or two shots; several received placebo; per-sample allocation not given. Samples came from day 63 after the first vaccine or placebo injection. The sample was peripheral blood, taken in a trial of Ad26.COV2.S vaccine versus placebo. These receptors were taken from a person between 18 and 65 years old who received the Ad26.COV2.S COVID-19 vaccine or a placebo.

The rearrangement uses TRBV5-6 and TRBJ1-6; 7 bases are shared with TRBD1. Looked up from germline, CDR1 is SGHDT and CDR2 is YYEEEE. This CDR3 has 14 residues. J gave up 9 bases and V 2 bases, and 5 bases lay outside the gene matches. CDR3: CASSLQGLGSPLHF. DNA of the CDR3: TGTGCCAGCAGCTTACAGGGGCTTGGTTCACCCCTCCACTTT.

V usage is TRBV10-3 and J usage is TRBJ2-2, with 7 nucleotides matching TRBD2. Germline V gives CDR1 ENHRY, CDR2 SYGVKD. V was clipped by 1 base and J by 6 bases; unmatched bases: 14. The CDR3 runs 18 residues. The CDR3 region is CAISEFLSGPGGSGELFF. CDR3 DNA: TGTGCCATCAGTGAGTTCCTCAGCGGCCCCGGGGGGTCCGGGGAGCTGTTTTTT.

V gene TRBV12-3 or TRBV12-4 combines with J gene TRBJ1-2; no clear D. The CDR3 contains 9 residues. V lost 10 bases to trimming and J lost 6 bases, with 6 bases between them. The CDR3 DNA follows: TGTGCCACCGAAGATGGCTACACCTTC. It specifies CATEDGYTF.

The V call is TRBV18, the J call TRBJ2-7; tentative D call: TRBD2 (5 bases). V lost 3 bases to trimming and J lost 7 bases, with 22 bases between them. The CDR3 is 16 residues long. CDR1 is KGHSH and CDR2 is LQKENI in the germline V gene. The CDR3 spells CASSPGVGRIWWEQYV. The CDR3 bases are TGTGCCAGCTCACCCGGGGTGGGCCGCATTTGGTGGGAGCAGTACGTC.

The chain combines TRBV28 with TRBJ1-1; unclear D gene. Per the germline V gene, CDR1 is MDHEN and CDR2 is SYDVKM. This CDR3 spans 18 amino acids. Trimming took off 3 bases at V and 0 bases at J, with 20 bases between the two ends. This CDR3 reads CASSFSHASGSVNTEAFF. CDR3 sequence (DNA): TGTGCCAGCAGTTTCTCTCACGCATCTGGGAGTGTGAACACTGAAGCTTTCTTT.

Here the CDR3 reads CASSFRTGAEAFF. The CDR3 DNA reads TGTGCCAGCAGCTTTAGGACAGGGGCTGAAGCTTTCTTT. The chain joins TRBV5-6 to TRBJ1-1, with 9 bases identical to TRBD1. This CDR3 comprises 13 residues. Trimming cost V 2 bases and J 6 bases; bases outside gene matches: 2. Per the germline V gene, CDR1 is SGHDT and CDR2 is YYEEEE.

The V and J genes are TRBV19 and TRBJ1-1; D may be TRBD1 (6 bases). The V and J ends lost 6 bases and 5 bases respectively, with 13 bases between them. The CDR3 covers 13 residues. Germline V CDR1 and CDR2: LNHDA, SQIVND (reference sequence). The CDR3 bases are TGTGCCAGTAGCTTACAGGGTCAGACTGAAGCTTTCTTT. This codes for CASSLQGQTEAFF.

This sequence joins TRBV27 and TRBJ2-2, with D possibly matching TRBD1 (5 bases). V was cut by 3 bases and J by 3 bases, with 11 bases left in between. There are 15 residues in the CDR3. In germline, CDR1 is MNHEY, CDR2 SMNVEV (reference sequence). The CDR3, as DNA: TGTGCCAGCAGTTTTCAGGGTAGGGACACCGGGGAGCTGTTTTTT. This encodes CASSFQGRDTGELFF.

This clone was recorded a few times. V usage is TRBV5-1 and J usage is TRBJ1-6; D is perhaps TRBD1 (5 bases). Germline V gene data show CDR1 as SGHRS and CDR2 as YFSETQ. The ends were cut back, 4 bases at V and 4 bases at J, with 9 bases in the middle. This CDR3 is 14 amino acids long. The CDR3 region has the DNA TGCGCCAGCAGCGTCGGGACTTATAATTCACCCCTCCACTTT. Amino acids: CASSVGTYNSPLHF.

The chain carries TRBV7-6 and TRBJ2-2; either TRBD1 or TRBD2 may fit D (5 bases each). V lost 6 bases to trimming and J lost 6 bases, with 8 bases between them. Looked up from germline, CDR1 is SGHVS and CDR2 is FNYEAQ. The CDR3 is 12 residues long. The CDR3 loop reads CASSMGAGELFF. The DNA for the CDR3 is TGTGCCAGCAGTATGGGGGCCGGGGAGCTGTTTTTT.

The CDR3 nucleotides are TGTGCCAGCAGCACGAGTGCGTCCTACAATGAGCAGTTCTTC. Its translation is CASSTSASYNEQFF. The V call is TRBV7-9, the J call TRBJ2-1; D is undetermined. The CDR3 loop spans 14 amino acids. The V gene's germline CDR1 is SEHNR and CDR2 FQNEAQ (reference sequence). Trimming stripped 5 bases from V and 1 base from J, with 9 bases between.

This rearrangement joins TRBV7-2 to TRBJ2-3; D unclear. The V and J ends lost 1 base and 0 bases respectively, with 11 bases between them. This CDR3 comprises 16 residues. The germline CDR1 and CDR2 sequences are SGHTA and FQGNSA. The CDR3 DNA reads as TGTGCCAGCAGCTTAGTGGGCACCGCAAGCACAGATACGCAGTATTTT. The encoded protein is CASSLVGTASTDTQYF. The complete variable domain, with remaining parts taken from reference TRBV7-2 and TRBJ2-3, reads GAGVSQSPSNKVTEKGKDVELRCDPISGHTALYWYRQSLGQGLEFLIYFQGNSAPDKSGLPSDRFSAERTGGSVSTLTIQRTQQEDSAVYLCASSLVGTASTDTQYFGPGTRLTVL.

J is TRBJ2-1 and V is TRBV9; TRBD2 matches 16 bases. The V gene's germline CDR1 is SGDLS and CDR2 YYNGEE. After removal of 3 bases from V and 1 base from J, the junction contained 7 bases not matched to a gene. The CDR3 sequence is 19 residues long. The CDR3 protein is CASSDTGTSGGASYNEQFF. CDR3 bases: TGTGCCAGCAGCGATACTGGGACTAGCGGGGGGGCGTCCTACAATGAGCAGTTCTTC.

The gene calls are TRBV4-3 and TRBJ1-6; D remains ambiguous. CDR1 LGHNA and CDR2 YSLEER come from the germline V gene. This CDR3 comprises 15 residues. The V gene lost 0 bases and the J gene lost 9 bases, with 12 bases spanning the gap. CDR3 sequence: CASSQDEVLGSPLHF. CDR3 DNA: TGCGCCAGCAGCCAAGACGAGGTGCTGGGTTCACCCCTCCACTTT.

The rearrangement links TRBV9 to TRBJ2-5, with 8 bases aligning to TRBD2. The trim removed 3 bases at V and 4 bases at J, leaving 11 bases unmatched. This CDR3 has 16 amino acids. Germline V gene lookup returns CDR1 SGDLS and CDR2 YYNGEE. DNA for the CDR3: TGTGCCAGCAGCGACTCTGGGGGACTAGGGGGAGAGACCCAGTACTTC. This sequence encodes CASSDSGGLGGETQYF.